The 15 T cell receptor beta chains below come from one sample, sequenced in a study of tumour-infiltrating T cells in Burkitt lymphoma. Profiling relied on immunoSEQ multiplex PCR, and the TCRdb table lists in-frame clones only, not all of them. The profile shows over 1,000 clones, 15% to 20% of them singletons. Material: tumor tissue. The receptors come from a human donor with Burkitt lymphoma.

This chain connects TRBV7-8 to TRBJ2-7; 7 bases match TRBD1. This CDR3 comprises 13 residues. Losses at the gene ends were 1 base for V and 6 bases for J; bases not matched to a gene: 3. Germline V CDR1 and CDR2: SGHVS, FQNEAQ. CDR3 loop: CASSLGTGSEQYF. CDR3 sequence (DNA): TGTGCCAGCAGCTTAGGGACAGGCAGCGAGCAGTACTTC.

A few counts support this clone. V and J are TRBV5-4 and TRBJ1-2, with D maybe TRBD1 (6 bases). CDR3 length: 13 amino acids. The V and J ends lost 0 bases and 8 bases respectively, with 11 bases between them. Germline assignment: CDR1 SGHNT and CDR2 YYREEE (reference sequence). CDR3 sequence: CASSLDRVFGYTF. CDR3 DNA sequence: TGTGCCAGCAGCTTGGACAGGGTTTTCGGCTACACCTTC.

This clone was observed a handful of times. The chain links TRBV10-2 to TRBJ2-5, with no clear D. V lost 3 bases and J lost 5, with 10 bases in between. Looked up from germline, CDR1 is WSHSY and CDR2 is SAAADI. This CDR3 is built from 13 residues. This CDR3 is CASSELRWETQYF. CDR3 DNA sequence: TGCGCCAGCAGTGAATTACGGTGGGAGACCCAGTACTTC.

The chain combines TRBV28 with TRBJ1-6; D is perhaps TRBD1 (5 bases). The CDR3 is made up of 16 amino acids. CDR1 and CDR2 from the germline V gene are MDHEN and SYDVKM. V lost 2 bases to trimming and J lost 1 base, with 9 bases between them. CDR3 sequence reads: CASSLGAESYNSPLHF. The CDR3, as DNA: TGTGCCAGCAGTTTAGGGGCAGAGTCCTATAATTCACCCCTCCACTTT. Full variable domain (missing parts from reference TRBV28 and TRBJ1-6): DVKVTQSSRYLVKRTGEKVFLECVQDMDHENMFWYRQDPGLGLRLIYFSYDVKMKEKGDIPEGYSVSREKKERFSLILESASTNQTSMYLCASSLGAESYNSPLHFGNGTRLTVT.

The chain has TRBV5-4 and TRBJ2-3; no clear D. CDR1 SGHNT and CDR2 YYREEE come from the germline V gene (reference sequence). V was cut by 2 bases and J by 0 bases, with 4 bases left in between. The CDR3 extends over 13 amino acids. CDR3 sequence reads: CASSFLSTDTQYF. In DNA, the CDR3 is TGTGCCAGCAGCTTCCTGAGCACAGATACGCAGTATTTT.

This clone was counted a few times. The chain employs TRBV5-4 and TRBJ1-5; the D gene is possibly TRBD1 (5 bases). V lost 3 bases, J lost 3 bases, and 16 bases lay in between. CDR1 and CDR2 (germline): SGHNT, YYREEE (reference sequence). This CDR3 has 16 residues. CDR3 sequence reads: CASSSGESTPNQPQHF. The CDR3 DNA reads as TGTGCCAGCAGCTCGGGGGAGTCCACGCCCAATCAGCCCCAGCATTTT. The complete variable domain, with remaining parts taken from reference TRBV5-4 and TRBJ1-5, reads ETGVTQSPTHLIKTRGQQVTLRCSSQSGHNTVSWYQQALGQGPQFIFQYYREEENGRGNFPPRFSGLQFPNYSSELNVNALELDDSALYLCASSSGESTPNQPQHFGDGTRLSIL.

CDR3 in DNA: TGTGCCAGTACCCCCGGCGGAGGTGGCTACACCTTC. Protein sequence: CASTPGGGGYTF. The chain joins TRBV19 to TRBJ1-2; D gene ambiguous. Trimming took 7 bases from V and 7 from J, leaving 13 bases between them. The CDR3 contains 12 residues. Per germline, CDR1 LNHDA and CDR2 SQIVND (reference sequence). The whole variable domain, filled in from reference TRBV19 and TRBJ1-2, reads DGGITQSPKYLFRKEGQNVTLSCEQNLNHDAMYWYRQDPGQGLRLIYYSQIVNDFQKGDIAEGYSVSREKKESFPLTVTSAQKNPTAFYLCASTPGGGGYTFGSGTRLTVV.

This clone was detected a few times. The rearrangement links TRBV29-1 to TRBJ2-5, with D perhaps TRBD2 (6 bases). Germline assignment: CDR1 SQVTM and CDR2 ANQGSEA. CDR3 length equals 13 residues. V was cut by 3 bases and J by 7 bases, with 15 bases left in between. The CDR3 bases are TGCAGCGTTGAGTGGGGGGTGGGAGGGACCCAGTACTTC. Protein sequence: CSVEWGVGGTQYF.

The CDR3 region has the DNA TGTGCCAGCAGCCAAGAAGGCTGGGCTAGATTGGATGGCTACACCTTC. It is translated as CASSQEGWARLDGYTF. The V call is TRBV14, the J call TRBJ1-2; D is ambiguous. The V gene's germline CDR1 is SGHDN and CDR2 FVKESK. The length of the CDR3 is 16 residues. Trimming removed 0 bases at V and 6 bases at J, with 17 bases between.

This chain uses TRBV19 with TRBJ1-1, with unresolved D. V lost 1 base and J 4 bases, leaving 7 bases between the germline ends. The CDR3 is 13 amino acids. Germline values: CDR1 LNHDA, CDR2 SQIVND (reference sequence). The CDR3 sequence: CASSIGGPTEAFF. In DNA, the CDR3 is TGTGCCAGTAGTATAGGTGGACCCACTGAAGCTTTCTTT.

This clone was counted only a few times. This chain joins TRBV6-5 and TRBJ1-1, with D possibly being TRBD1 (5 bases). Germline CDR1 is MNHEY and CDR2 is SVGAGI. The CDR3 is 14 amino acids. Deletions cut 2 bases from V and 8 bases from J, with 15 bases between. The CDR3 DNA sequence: TGTGCCAGCAGTTACGGGGCTTCCTTGATGGAAGCTTTCTTT. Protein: CASSYGASLMEAFF.

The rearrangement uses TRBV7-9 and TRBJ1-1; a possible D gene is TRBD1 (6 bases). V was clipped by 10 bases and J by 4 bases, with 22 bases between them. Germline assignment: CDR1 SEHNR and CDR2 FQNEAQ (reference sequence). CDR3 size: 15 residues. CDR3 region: CATHRGARVSTEAFF. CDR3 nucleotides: TGTGCCACACATAGGGGGGCCCGAGTTTCCACTGAAGCTTTCTTT.

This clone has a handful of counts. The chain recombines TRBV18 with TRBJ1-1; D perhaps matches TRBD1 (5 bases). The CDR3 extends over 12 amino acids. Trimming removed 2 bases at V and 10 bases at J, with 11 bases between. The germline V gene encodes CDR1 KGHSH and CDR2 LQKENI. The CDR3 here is CASSPSPGGAFF. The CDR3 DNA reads TGTGCCAGCTCACCATCTCCGGGGGGAGCTTTCTTT.

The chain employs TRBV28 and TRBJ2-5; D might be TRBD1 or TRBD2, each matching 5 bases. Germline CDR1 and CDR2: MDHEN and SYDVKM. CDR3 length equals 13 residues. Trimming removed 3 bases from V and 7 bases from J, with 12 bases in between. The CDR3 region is CASSLQGAGTQYF. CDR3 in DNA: TGTGCCAGCAGTTTGCAGGGCGCGGGGACCCAGTACTTC.

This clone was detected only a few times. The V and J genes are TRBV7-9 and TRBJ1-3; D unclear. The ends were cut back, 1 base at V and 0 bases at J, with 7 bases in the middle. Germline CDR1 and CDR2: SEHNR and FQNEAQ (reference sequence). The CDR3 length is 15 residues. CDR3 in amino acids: CASSLGQNSGNTIYF. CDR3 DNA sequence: TGTGCCAGCAGCTTAGGGCAGAACTCTGGAAACACCATATATTTT.